Below, 29 T cell receptor beta chains from the same sample are listed, as sequenced in a study of blood T cell repertoires in COVID-19 (dated by TCRdb to about 2020). Library construction relied on the immunoSEQ multiplex PCR assay. TCRdb carries this immuneACCESS record with in-frame sequences only. Its versions omit some clonotypes, under half of them owing to an unresolved V gene in the studies checked, with the rest unexplained. This sample comprises 390,000 or so clones, about 86% of them detected only once. Approximately 10% of the sample lies in the top ten. Source material: PBMCs or T cells enriched from blood (not recorded which). All receptors derive from a woman aged 50 to 60 who had recovered from COVID-19.

The V call is TRBV2, the J call TRBJ2-7, with 8 positions matching TRBD2. J gave up 3 bases and V 6 bases, and 7 bases lay outside the gene matches. This CDR3 region has 14 residues. The germline V gene encodes CDR1 SNHLY and CDR2 FYNNEI. CDR3 bases: TGTGCCAGCAGCGGGGGACTAGTAGGCTACGAGCAGTACTTC. Its translation: CASSGGLVGYEQYF.

J is TRBJ1-5 and V is TRBV7-6; a weak D match, TRBD1 (6 bases). The CDR3 loop spans 14 amino acids. Germline CDR1 is SGHVS and CDR2 is FNYEAQ. The V end lost 1 base, the J end lost 7 bases, and 11 bases lay between the germline ends. CDR3 amino acids: CASSLGRGGQPQHF. CDR3 sequence (DNA): TGTGCCAGCAGCTTAGGCAGGGGCGGCCAGCCCCAGCATTTT. Filled out from reference TRBV7-6 and TRBJ1-5, the complete variable domain reads GAGVSQSPRYKVTKRGQDVALRCDPISGHVSLYWYRQALGQGPEFLTYFNYEAQQDKSGLPNDRFSAERPEGSISTLTIQRTEQRDSAMYRCASSLGRGGQPQHFGDGTRLSIL.

The chain combines TRBV28 with TRBJ1-1; D is ambiguous. V was shortened by 7 bases and J by 1 base, with 16 bases between the two germline ends. CDR1 MDHEN and CDR2 SYDVKM come from the germline V gene. The CDR3 covers 15 residues. CDR3 coding DNA: TGTGCCAGCAATAGAGCCTACCTTGGGAACACTGAAGCTTTCTTT. Translation gives CASNRAYLGNTEAFF.

Remarks on this clone: This same CDR3 is encoded by further DNA sequences in the sample. V gene TRBV24-1 combines with J gene TRBJ1-2; possibly TRBD1 for D (5 bases). V lost 4 bases, J lost 4 bases, and 9 bases lay in between. CDR3 length: 13 residues. Germline CDR1 and CDR2: KGHDR and SFDVKD. The CDR3, as DNA: TGTGCCACCAGTGACCCTGACAGCTATGGCTACACCTTC. This encodes CATSDPDSYGYTF.

V gene TRBV19 combines with J gene TRBJ1-2; weak D call: TRBD1 (6 bases). This CDR3 region has 12 residues. Germline lookup yields CDR1 LNHDA and CDR2 SQIVND (reference sequence). V was trimmed by 10 bases and J by 7 bases, leaving 16 bases between them. CDR3: CAIFHRERGYTF. As DNA, the CDR3 is TGTGCCATATTTCACAGGGAACGTGGCTACACCTTC.

J is TRBJ1-1 and V is TRBV6-2 or TRBV6-3; 7 bases match TRBD1. Per germline, CDR1 MNHEY and CDR2 SVGEGT. The ends lost 0 bases at V and 5 bases at J; junction bases unmatched: 6. The CDR3 spans 15 residues. The CDR3 loop is CASSYSTRGYTEAFF. The DNA of the CDR3 is TGTGCCAGCAGTTACTCGACCAGGGGGTATACTGAAGCTTTCTTT.

This chain connects TRBV23-1 to TRBJ2-2; tentatively, D is TRBD2 (6 bases). TRBV23-1 is identified as an open reading frame with a role that is uncertain. The germline V and J ends were trimmed by 11 bases and 7 bases, with 17 bases remaining between them. The CDR3 runs to 13 residues. The CDR3: CAVPNPGVGELFF. The CDR3 DNA sequence: TGCGCCGTCCCCAATCCGGGAGTCGGGGAGCTGTTTTTT.

This clone was counted once. V is TRBV3-1 (or the pseudogene TRBV3-2) and J is TRBJ2-2; D not certain. The CDR3 length is 11 residues. Trimming pared 1 base from V and 9 bases from J, leaving 3 bases between. CDR1 and CDR2 from the germline V gene are LGHDT and YNNKEL (reference sequence). CDR3 amino acids: CASSQAWELFF. The CDR3 DNA follows: TGTGCCAGCAGCCAAGCCTGGGAGCTGTTTTTT.

The V call is TRBV6-5, the J call TRBJ2-7; a weak D match, TRBD1 (5 bases). V dropped 7 bases and J dropped 3 bases, with 10 bases sitting between them. Germline V CDR1 and CDR2: MNHEY, SVGAGI. The CDR3 loop spans 12 amino acids. The CDR3 here is CASTNRLYEQYF. The CDR3 bases are TGTGCCAGCACTAACAGGCTCTACGAGCAGTACTTC.

This rearrangement joins TRBV4-1 to TRBJ1-1; D is unresolved. Trimming left V 2 bases short and J 8 bases short, with 15 bases between. The CDR3 is 14 residues long. Germline CDR1 MGHRA, CDR2 YSYEKL. CDR3: CASSQNGPVLEAFF. The CDR3 DNA reads as TGCGCCAGCAGCCAAAATGGGCCAGTATTGGAAGCTTTCTTT.

A remark on this clone: Distinct nucleotide sequences in the sample also encode this CDR3. The CDR3 is CATSRGGNQPQHF. For the CDR3, the DNA is TGTGCCACCAGCAGGGGGGGGAATCAGCCCCAGCATTTT. The V call is TRBV15, the J call TRBJ1-5, with TRBD1 as a possible D gene (5 bases). Deletions cut 3 bases from V and 4 bases from J, with 7 bases between. Germline V CDR1 and CDR2: LNHNV, YYDKDF (reference sequence). The CDR3 consists of 13 residues.

Comment on this clone: The junction and the germline gene differ at one end; a read error may be behind it. V and J are TRBV7-7 and TRBJ2-5, with a weak D call TRBD2 (7 bases). Per germline, CDR1 SSHAT and CDR2 FNYEAQ (reference sequence). The CDR3 is made up of 15 amino acids. CDR3 region: CASSLVGGRGETQYF. CDR3 DNA: TGTGCTAGCAGCTTAGTAGGGGGGAGGGGAGAGACCCAGTACTTC.

The chain links TRBV2 to TRBJ1-2; 7 bases agree with TRBD1. This CDR3 is built from 14 residues. Germline V gene data show CDR1 as SNHLY and CDR2 as FYNNEI. V shed 8 bases and J 5 bases; nucleotides not matched to a gene: 11. CDR3 region: CASDSGTAPYGYTF. For the CDR3, the DNA is TGTGCCAGCGATTCCGGGACAGCTCCTTATGGCTACACCTTC.

The genes are TRBV6-5 and TRBJ1-1; D uncertain. This CDR3 is 12 amino acids long. CDR1 and CDR2 (germline): MNHEY, SVGAGI. V was cut by 8 bases and J by 4 bases, with 11 bases left in between. The CDR3 DNA sequence: TGTGCCAGCCACGGTGGGCCCACTGAAGCTTTCTTT. It specifies CASHGGPTEAFF.

In its sample, this clone was seen once. CDR3 DNA sequence: TGTGCCAGCAAGGTAACGGGGGTCACCTACGAGCAGTACTTC. It translates to CASKVTGVTYEQYF. The chain has TRBV6-5 and TRBJ2-7; weak D call: TRBD2 (6 bases). This CDR3 has 14 residues. The ends were cut back, 7 bases at V and 2 bases at J, with 15 bases in the middle. Germline V gene data show CDR1 as MNHEY and CDR2 as SVGAGI.

The V and J genes are TRBV6-5 and TRBJ1-3; D unclear. Trimming removed 8 bases at V and 4 bases at J, with 6 bases between. Germline V gives CDR1 MNHEY, CDR2 SVGAGI. CDR3 size: 11 residues. The CDR3 protein is CASVLGNTIYF. The CDR3 bases are TGTGCCAGCGTCCTCGGAAACACCATATATTTT.

The CDR3 DNA is TGCAGTGCTAGTGGAGCGGGGGACACAGATACGCAGTATTTT. Protein sequence: CSASGAGDTDTQYF. The chain employs TRBV20-1 and TRBJ2-3; 8 bases align to TRBD2. This CDR3 has 14 residues. Germline V gene lookup returns CDR1 DFQATT and CDR2 SNEGSKA (reference sequence). J lost 2 bases, V lost 3 bases, and 4 bases had no gene match.

The J gene is TRBJ2-7, the V gene TRBV5-1; TRBD1 matches 7 bases. CDR1 is SGHRS and CDR2 is YFSETQ in the germline V gene. The junction had 12 bases not matched to a gene; V was cut back by 4 bases and J by 2 bases. The length of the CDR3 is 16 residues. The CDR3 DNA sequence: TGCGCCAGCAGCATCTCAATGACAGGGATAACCTACGAGCAGTACTTC. Amino acid sequence: CASSISMTGITYEQYF.

The chain uses TRBV7-2 and TRBJ1-1; D uncertain. The CDR3 sequence is 13 residues long. V was pared by 4 bases and J by 1 base, with 7 bases between. CDR1 is SGHTA, CDR2 FQGNSA, per germline. The CDR3 loop is CASSSFGNTEAFF. The CDR3 coding sequence is TGTGCCAGCAGCTCTTTCGGGAACACTGAAGCTTTCTTT.

V is TRBV7-6 and J is TRBJ2-7; 7 bases agree with TRBD1. J lost 3 bases, V lost 4 bases, and 6 bases had no gene match. Germline V CDR1 and CDR2: SGHVS, FNYEAQ. The CDR3 runs 14 residues. CDR3 residues: CASSYRDSYYEQYF. DNA for the CDR3: TGTGCCAGCAGCTACCGGGACAGCTACTACGAGCAGTACTTC.

This rearrangement joins TRBV2 to TRBJ2-1; possibly TRBD1 for D (5 bases). V lost 10 bases and J lost 4, with 17 bases in between. The CDR3 extends over 14 amino acids. Germline lookup yields CDR1 SNHLY and CDR2 FYNNEI. CDR3 in amino acids: CATSSGNLYNEQFF. The CDR3, as DNA: TGTGCCACAAGTTCAGGGAACCTATACAATGAGCAGTTCTTC.

The chain couples TRBV19 to TRBJ2-7, with D tentatively TRBD1 (7 bases). The CDR3 runs to 15 residues. Per germline, CDR1 LNHDA and CDR2 SQIVND (reference sequence). Trimming shortened V by 3 bases and J by 3 bases, and 15 bases separated the two germline ends. The CDR3 is CASSIDPQGGYEQYF. Written as DNA, the CDR3 is TGTGCCAGTAGTATCGACCCCCAGGGGGGCTACGAGCAGTACTTC.

The J gene is TRBJ2-7, the V gene TRBV7-2; D is unresolved. V shed 5 bases and J shed 0 bases, with 5 bases lying between them. Germline loops: CDR1 SGHTA, CDR2 FQGNSA. The CDR3 runs 12 residues. The DNA of the CDR3 is TGTGCCAGCAGCCCCCGCTCCTACGAGCAGTACTTC. It is translated as CASSPRSYEQYF.

The rearrangement uses TRBV19 and TRBJ1-5; 7 bases are a match to TRBD1. CDR3 length: 16 residues. V lost 5 bases and J lost 2; bases outside the gene matches: 9. Looked up from germline, CDR1 is LNHDA and CDR2 is SQIVND (reference sequence). CDR3 sequence reads: CASSLATGIRNQPQHF. CDR3 nucleotide sequence: TGTGCCAGTAGTTTAGCGACAGGGATCCGCAATCAGCCCCAGCATTTT.

J is TRBJ1-3 and V is TRBV4-2; tentative D call: TRBD1 (5 bases). There are 17 residues in the CDR3. CDR1 is LGHNA, CDR2 YNFKEQ, per germline. V lost 0 bases, J lost 1 base, and 13 bases lay in between. The CDR3 DNA reads TGTGCCAGCAGCCAAGATCTTATCTCAGGGTCTGGAAACACCATATATTTT. This translates into CASSQDLISGSGNTIYF.

The chain joins TRBV19 to TRBJ1-1, with 7 bases aligning to TRBD1. This CDR3 has 14 residues. The germline gives CDR1 LNHDA, CDR2 SQIVND (reference sequence). The V gene end was trimmed by 4 bases and the J gene end by 4 bases; junction bases not matched to a gene: 6. DNA of the CDR3: TGTGCCAGTAGTACCTCGGACAGGCTCACTGAAGCTTTCTTT. Translating gives CASSTSDRLTEAFF. Complete variable domain (other parts from reference TRBV19 and TRBJ1-1): DGGITQSPKYLFRKEGQNVTLSCEQNLNHDAMYWYRQDPGQGLRLIYYSQIVNDFQKGDIAEGYSVSREKKESFPLTVTSAQKNPTAFYLCASSTSDRLTEAFFGQGTRLTVV.

The chain has TRBV28 and TRBJ1-2, with 10 bases identical to TRBD1. This CDR3 comprises 15 residues. J was trimmed by 4 bases and V by 4 bases; bases with no gene match: 6. Germline CDR1 is MDHEN and CDR2 is SYDVKM. For the CDR3, the DNA is TGTGCCAGCAGTTCGGCCGGGACAGGGGTCTATGGCTACACCTTC. Its translation: CASSSAGTGVYGYTF.

The genes are TRBV6-5 and TRBJ2-7; TRBD1 matches at 7 bases. V was clipped by 6 bases and J by 6 bases; unmatched bases: 14. The CDR3 runs to 15 residues. From germline, CDR1 is MNHEY and CDR2 SVGAGI. As DNA, the CDR3 is TGTGCCAGCAGACATACACAGGGGCGTCAATCCGAGCAGTACTTC. It specifies CASRHTQGRQSEQYF.

DNA for the CDR3: TGTGCCAGCAGCCACTCGGGACTAGCGGGGGTAGATGAGCAGTTCTTC. Translated, it gives CASSHSGLAGVDEQFF. V and J are TRBV14 and TRBJ2-1; 14 bases line up with TRBD2. Germline lookup yields CDR1 SGHDN and CDR2 FVKESK. The J segment lost 8 bases and the V segment lost 3 bases, leaving 6 bases of the junction unmatched. The CDR3 extends over 16 amino acids.